The source of this TCR beta chain is a study of cytotoxic CD8 clonotypes in ibrutinib-treated CLL. Study at large: Patients: fewer than 12 relapsed/refractory, fewer than 16 treatment-naive, under 18 IGHV unmutated. On average, roughly 94,000 productive rearrangements and 260,000 or so productive templates per sample. Overall study findings and caveats: Shared public clonotypes were rare, and on treatment they either got smaller or stayed the same.

For this clone: Its target is unknown.

The data were produced by immunoSEQ multiplex PCR, yet TCRdb's version contains in-frame clones alone and is incomplete. The data hold about 57,000 clones, with 56% observed a single time. V was clipped by 2 bases and J by 8 bases, with 13 bases between them. The CDR3 loop spans 14 amino acids. Germline V lookup: CDR1 MNHEY, CDR2 SVGAGI. About 1.9 micrograms of genomic DNA (from cryopreserved PBMCs) were used for TCR beta libraries. The sequencing here drew on PBMCs, taken after 24 months of ibrutinib treatment. The receptor was isolated from a human donor with chronic lymphocytic leukemia. V usage is TRBV6-5 and J usage is TRBJ2-1, with TRBD2 as a possible D gene (7 bases). The CDR3 DNA follows: TGTGCCAGCAGTTACGGGGAGGGGGTCTATGAGCAGTTCTTC. The encoded protein is CASSYGEGVYEQFF.